What follows describes a single T cell receptor beta chain. The source of the sample is a study of blood T cell repertoires in COVID-19. Study at large: Acute and convalescent COVID-19 samples came from the United States, Italy and Spain. The analysed material was cDNA or gDNA that came from T cells, B-cell-depleted T cells, or PBMCs.

Original methodology: Amplification from reference gene primers served as the basis for estimated nucleated cell counts. Profiling relied on immunoSEQ multiplex PCR, and the TCRdb table lists in-frame clones only, not all of them. V, J and clone size derive from that table, while D and trimming were established from the DNA sequence. This table holds under 150,000 clones, roughly 90% found once. The sequenced sample consisted of peripheral blood. The TCR sequence derives from a man aged 65 to 85 with active COVID-19.

DNA of the CDR3: TGTGCCAGTAGTCTAGCGGGAGGGCCAGATACGCAGTATTTT. Its protein is CASSLAGGPDTQYF. J is TRBJ2-3 and V is TRBV19, with 12 bases lining up with TRBD2. With 5 bases clipped from V and 4 bases from J, the junction kept 1 base outside the gene matches. The V gene's germline CDR1 is LNHDA and CDR2 SQIVND (reference sequence). The CDR3 consists of 14 residues.